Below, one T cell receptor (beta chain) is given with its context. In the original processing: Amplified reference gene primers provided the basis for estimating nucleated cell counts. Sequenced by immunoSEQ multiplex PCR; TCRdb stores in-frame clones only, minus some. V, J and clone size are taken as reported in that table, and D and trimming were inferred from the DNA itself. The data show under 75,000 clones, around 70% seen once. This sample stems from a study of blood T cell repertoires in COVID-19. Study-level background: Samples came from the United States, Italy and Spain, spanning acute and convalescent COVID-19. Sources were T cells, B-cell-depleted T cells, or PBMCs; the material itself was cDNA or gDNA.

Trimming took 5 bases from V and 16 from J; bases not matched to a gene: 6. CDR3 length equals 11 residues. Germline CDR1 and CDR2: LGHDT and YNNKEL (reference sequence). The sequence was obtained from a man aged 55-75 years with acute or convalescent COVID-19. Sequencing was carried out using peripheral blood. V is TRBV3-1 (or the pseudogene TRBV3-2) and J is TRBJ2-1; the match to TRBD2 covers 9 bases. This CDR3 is CASSISGSQFF. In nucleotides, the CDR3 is TGTGCCAGCAGCATTAGCGGGAGTCAATTCTTC.